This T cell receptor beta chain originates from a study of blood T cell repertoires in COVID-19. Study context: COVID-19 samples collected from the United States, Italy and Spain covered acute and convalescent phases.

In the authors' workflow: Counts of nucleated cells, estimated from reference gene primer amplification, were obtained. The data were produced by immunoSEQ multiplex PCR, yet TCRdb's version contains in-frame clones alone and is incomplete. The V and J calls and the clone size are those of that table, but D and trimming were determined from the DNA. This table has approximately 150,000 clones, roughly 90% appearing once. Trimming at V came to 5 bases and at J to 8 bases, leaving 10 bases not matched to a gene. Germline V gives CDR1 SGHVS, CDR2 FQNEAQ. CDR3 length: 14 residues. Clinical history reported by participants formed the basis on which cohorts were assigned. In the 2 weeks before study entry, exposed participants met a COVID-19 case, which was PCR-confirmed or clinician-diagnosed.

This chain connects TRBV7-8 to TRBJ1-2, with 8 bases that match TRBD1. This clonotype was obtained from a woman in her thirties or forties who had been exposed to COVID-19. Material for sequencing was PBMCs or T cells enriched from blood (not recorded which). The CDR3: CASSADGQGYGYTF. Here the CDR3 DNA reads TGTGCCAGCAGCGCTGATGGACAGGGTTACGGCTACACCTTC.